The rows below give T cell receptor beta chains drawn from one sample of a study of blood T cell repertoires in COVID-19. Assay: immunoSEQ multiplex PCR; the TCRdb copy retains only in-frame clones and omits some. The table records about 480,000 clones, roughly 90% of them present only once. Sequenced: PBMCs or T cells enriched from blood (not recorded which). The source is a woman between 40 and 55 years old who had recovered from COVID-19. Each CDR3 is given with its conserved first and last residue. D genes are given only for firm matches. Clone size is not always given. Where it is, it says once, few, many or a class for expanded clones.

TRBJ1-5,-,TRBD1,TRBV15,TGTGCCACCAGCAGAAACCTTGGACAGGGGGATCAGCCCCAGCATTTT,CATSRNLGQGDQPQHF
TRBJ1-2,-,-,TRBV11-2,TGTGCCAGCAGCTTAGATCGGGGGTCCAACTATGGCTACACCTTC,CASSLDRGSNYGYTF
TRBJ2-3,-,TRBD2,TRBV15,TGTGCCACCAGCAGAGGTGGGAGGGCAGATACGCAGTATTTT,CATSRGGRADTQYF
TRBJ2-7,-,TRBD2,TRBV7-9,TGTGCCAGCAGCTCTAGCGGGAGCTTCTACGAGCAGTACTTC,CASSSSGSFYEQYF
TRBJ2-7,-,TRBD1,TRBV29-1,TGCAGCGTTGACGACAGGGGATTCTACGAGCAGTACTTC,CSVDDRGFYEQYF
TRBJ1-2,-,-,TRBV5-4,TGTGCCAGCAGCTTGGCAGGGACTTCCAACGAGGGTGGCTACACCTTC,CASSLAGTSNEGGYTF
TRBJ2-3,-,TRBD2,TRBV10-1,TGCGCCAGCAGAGGCGGGACTAGCGTTAGAGATACGCAGTATTTT,CASRGGTSVRDTQYF
TRBJ1-2,once,-,TRBV24-1,TGTGCCACCAGTGATTCTCACCGAACCAGATATGGCTACACCTTC,CATSDSHRTRYGYTF
TRBJ2-5,-,-,TRBV12-3/TRBV12-4,TGTGCCAGCAGGGCCCTAGGTCCAGAGACCCAGTACTTC,CASRALGPETQYF
TRBJ2-7,-,TRBD1,TRBV15,TGTGCCACCAGCACTGGGACAGGGCAGTACGAGCAGTACTTC,CATSTGTGQYEQYF
TRBJ1-2,-,TRBD1,TRBV19,TGTGCCAGTAGTTTGGACAGGGCCCAAGGCTACACCTTC,CASSLDRAQGYTF
TRBJ2-7,-,-,TRBV7-8,TGTGCCAGCAGCTTATCCGGGAGTTCCTACGAGCAGTACTTC,CASSLSGSSYEQYF
TRBJ1-5,-,-,TRBV7-9,TGTGCCAGCAGCCCGACCCTAGCCGGGAGCAATAGCAATCAGCCCCAGCATTTT,CASSPTLAGSNSNQPQHF
TRBJ1-4,-,-,TRBV3-1/TRBV3-2,TGTGCCAGCAGCCAAGTGTCAGGGGTAACTAATGAAAAACTGTTTTTT,CASSQVSGVTNEKLFF
TRBJ2-2,-,TRBD2,TRBV6-6,TGTGCCAGCAGTCGATTGCTCTGGACTAGCGGAGGGCGGAACACCGGGGAGCTGTTTTTT,CASSRLLWTSGGRNTGELFF
TRBJ1-2,once,-,TRBV27,TGTGCCAGCAGTTTATCGATCCGGGGTGACTATGGCTACACCTTC,CASSLSIRGDYGYTF
TRBJ2-5,-,-,TRBV5-6,TGTGCCAGCAGCCGATCCGGGGGTTTGGAGACCCAGTACTTC,CASSRSGGLETQYF
TRBJ1-4,-,TRBD1,TRBV25-1,TGTGCCAGCAGTGAAATGGGACAGGGTGAAAAGGAAAAACTGTTTTTT,CASSEMGQGEKEKLFF
TRBJ1-2,once,TRBD1,TRBV6-5,TGTGCCAGCAGCCCAGCAGGGGGCTTTGATGGCTACACCTTC,CASSPAGGFDGYTF
TRBJ1-1,-,-,TRBV19,TGTGCCAGTAAGGATCTCGAGGGCACTGAAGCTTTCTTT,CASKDLEGTEAFF
TRBJ1-1,-,TRBD1,TRBV24-1,TGTGCCACCAGTGGCCCAGGGGGTCGGACTGAAGCTTTCTTT,CATSGPGGRTEAFF
TRBJ2-1,-,TRBD2,TRBV9,TGTGCCAGCAGCGCCCAAGCGGGAGGGGGCCAAGAGCAGTTCTTC,CASSAQAGGGQEQFF
TRBJ2-3,once,TRBD1,TRBV3-1/TRBV3-2,TGTGCCAGCAGCCACCCGGGACAGGGAAGCGAGGTGGGAACAGATACGCAGTATTTT,CASSHPGQGSEVGTDTQYF
TRBJ2-2,-,-,TRBV5-1,TGCGCCAGCAGCTTGAACCCACAGGGCTCGGGCACCGGGGAGCTGTTTTTT,CASSLNPQGSGTGELFF
TRBJ1-2,-,-,TRBV5-8,TGTGCCAGCAGCTGGGACCCAGGGGCTAACTATGGCTACACCTTC,CASSWDPGANYGYTF
TRBJ2-1,-,TRBD2,TRBV27,TGTGCCAGCAGTACCCCGGGACTAGCGGGAACTCACAATGAGCAGTTCTTC,CASSTPGLAGTHNEQFF
TRBJ2-1,-,TRBD1,TRBV6-5,TGTGCCAGCAGTTACGGTATCGGGACAGGGGTACAGTTCTTC,CASSYGIGTGVQFF
TRBJ1-5,-,-,TRBV7-2,TGTGCCAGCAGTTCGGGAGGGGGTTATCAGCCCCAGCATTTT,CASSSGGGYQPQHF
TRBJ2-1,-,TRBD1,TRBV15,TGTGCCACTTTTTACCGGGACAGGGGAAAAGAGGAGCAGTTCTTC,CATFYRDRGKEEQFF
TRBJ2-7,-,TRBD1,TRBV7-9,TGTGCCAGCAGCTTAGGGACAGGGACCTACGAGCAGTACTTC,CASSLGTGTYEQYF
TRBJ2-4,-,TRBD2,TRBV18,TGTGCCAGCACCCTAGCGGGAGGGGCCAAAAACATTCAGTACTTC,CASTLAGGAKNIQYF
TRBJ1-6,-,TRBD1,TRBV10-3,TGTGCCATCAGCCTAGACAGGGGTAATTCACCCCTCCACTTT,CAISLDRGNSPLHF
TRBJ1-3,-,-,TRBV19,TGTGCCAGTAGTAGGACAACGGGTACTGGAAACACCATATATTTT,CASSRTTGTGNTIYF